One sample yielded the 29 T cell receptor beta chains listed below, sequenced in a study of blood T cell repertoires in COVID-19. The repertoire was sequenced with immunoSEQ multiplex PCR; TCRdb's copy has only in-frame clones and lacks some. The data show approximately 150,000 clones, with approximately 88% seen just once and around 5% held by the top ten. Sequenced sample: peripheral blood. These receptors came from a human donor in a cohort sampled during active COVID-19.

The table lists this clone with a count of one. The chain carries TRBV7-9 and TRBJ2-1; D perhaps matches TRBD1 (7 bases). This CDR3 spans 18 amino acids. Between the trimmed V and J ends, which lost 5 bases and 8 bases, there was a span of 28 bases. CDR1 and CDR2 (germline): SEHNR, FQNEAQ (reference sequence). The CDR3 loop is CASSGGTEGDRPWDEQFF. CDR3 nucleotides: TGTGCCAGCAGCGGGGGGACAGAGGGGGACCGACCTTGGGATGAGCAGTTCTTC.

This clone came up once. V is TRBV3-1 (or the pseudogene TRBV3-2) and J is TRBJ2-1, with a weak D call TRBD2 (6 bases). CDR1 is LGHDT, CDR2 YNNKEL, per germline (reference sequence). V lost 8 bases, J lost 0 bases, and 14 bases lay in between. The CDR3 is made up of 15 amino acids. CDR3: CASQAGFSSYNEQFF. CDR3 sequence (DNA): TGTGCCAGCCAAGCGGGCTTCAGCTCCTACAATGAGCAGTTCTTC.

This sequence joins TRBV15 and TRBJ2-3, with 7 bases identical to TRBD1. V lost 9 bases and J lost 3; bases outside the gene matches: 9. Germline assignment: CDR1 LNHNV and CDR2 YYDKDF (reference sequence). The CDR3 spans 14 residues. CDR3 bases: TGTGCCACAGGACAGGCCGGAGCTACAGATACGCAGTATTTT. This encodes CATGQAGATDTQYF.

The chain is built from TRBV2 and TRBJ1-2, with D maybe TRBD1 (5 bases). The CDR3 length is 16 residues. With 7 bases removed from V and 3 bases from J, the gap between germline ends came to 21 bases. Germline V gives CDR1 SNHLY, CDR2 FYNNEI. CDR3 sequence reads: CASTKRQLGSHYGYTF. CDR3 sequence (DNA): TGTGCCAGCACCAAAAGACAGTTAGGGTCTCACTATGGCTACACCTTC. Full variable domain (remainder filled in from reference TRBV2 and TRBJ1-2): EPEVTQTPSHQVTQMGQEVILRCVPISNHLYFYWYRQILGQKVEFLVSFYNNEISEKSEIFDDQFSVERPDGSNFTLKIRSTKLEDSAMYFCASTKRQLGSHYGYTFGSGTRLTVV.

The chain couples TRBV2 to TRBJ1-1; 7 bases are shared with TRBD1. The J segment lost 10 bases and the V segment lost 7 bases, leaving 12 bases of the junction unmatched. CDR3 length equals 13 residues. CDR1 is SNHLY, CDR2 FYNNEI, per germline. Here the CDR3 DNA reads TGTGCCAGCATTGGGGGGACAGTGACCCTAGCTTTCTTT. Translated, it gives CASIGGTVTLAFF.

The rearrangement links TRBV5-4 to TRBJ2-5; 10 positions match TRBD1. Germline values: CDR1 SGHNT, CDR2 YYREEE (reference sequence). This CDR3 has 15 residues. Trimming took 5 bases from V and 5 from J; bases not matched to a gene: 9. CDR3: CASSPGQGVTETQYF. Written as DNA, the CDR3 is TGTGCCAGCAGTCCCGGACAGGGGGTGACGGAGACCCAGTACTTC.

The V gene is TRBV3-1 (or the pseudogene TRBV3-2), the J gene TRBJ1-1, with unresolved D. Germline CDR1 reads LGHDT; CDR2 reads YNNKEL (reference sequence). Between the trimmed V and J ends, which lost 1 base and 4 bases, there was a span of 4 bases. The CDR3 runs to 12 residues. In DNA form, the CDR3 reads TGTGCCAGCAGCCAAGCGAGCACTGAAGCTTTCTTT. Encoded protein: CASSQASTEAFF.

The CDR3 loop is CASSLAGQNGELFF. CDR3 DNA sequence: TGTGCCAGCAGCTTAGCAGGACAGAACGGGGAGCTGTTTTTT. J is TRBJ2-2 and V is TRBV11-2; TRBD1 might be the D (6 bases). Trimming pared 1 base from V and 7 bases from J, leaving 10 bases between. The CDR3 has 14 amino acids. The germline V gene encodes CDR1 SGHAT and CDR2 FQNNGV.

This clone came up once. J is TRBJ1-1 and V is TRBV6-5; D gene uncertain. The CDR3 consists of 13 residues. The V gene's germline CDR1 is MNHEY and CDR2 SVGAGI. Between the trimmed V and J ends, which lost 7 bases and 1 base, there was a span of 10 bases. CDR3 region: CASIMAKNTEAFF. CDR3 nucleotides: TGTGCCAGCATTATGGCCAAGAACACTGAAGCTTTCTTT.

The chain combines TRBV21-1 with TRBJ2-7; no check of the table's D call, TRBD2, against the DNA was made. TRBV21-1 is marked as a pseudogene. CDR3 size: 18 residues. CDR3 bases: TGTGCCAGCAGCCCGAAAAGCCAAAAAAACCCTCGAAACTACGAGCAGTACGTC. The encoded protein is CASSPKSQKNPRNYEQYV.

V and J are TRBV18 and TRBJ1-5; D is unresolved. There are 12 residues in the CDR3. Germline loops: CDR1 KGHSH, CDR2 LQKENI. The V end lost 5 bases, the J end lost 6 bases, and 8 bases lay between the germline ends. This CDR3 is CASSNPGQPQHF. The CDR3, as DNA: TGTGCCAGCTCAAATCCAGGTCAGCCCCAGCATTTT. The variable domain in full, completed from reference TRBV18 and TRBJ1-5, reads NAGVMQNPRHLVRRRGQEARLRCSPMKGHSHVYWYRQLPEEGLKFMVYLQKENIIDESGMPKERFSAEFPKEGPSILRIQQVVRGDSAAYFCASSNPGQPQHFGDGTRLSIL.

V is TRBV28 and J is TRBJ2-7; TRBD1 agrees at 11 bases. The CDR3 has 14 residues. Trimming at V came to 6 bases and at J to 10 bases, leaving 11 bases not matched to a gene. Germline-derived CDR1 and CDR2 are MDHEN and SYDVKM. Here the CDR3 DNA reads TGTGCCAGCAGGGTCGGGACAGGGGGAAGCGTCCAGTACTTC. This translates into CASRVGTGGSVQYF.

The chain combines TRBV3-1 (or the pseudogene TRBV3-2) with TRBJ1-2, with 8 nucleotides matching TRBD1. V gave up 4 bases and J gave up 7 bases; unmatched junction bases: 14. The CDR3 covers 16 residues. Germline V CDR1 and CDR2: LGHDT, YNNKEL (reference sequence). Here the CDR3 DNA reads TGTGCCAGCAGCCCCGACCCAGGGGGCGCTTCGGGTGGCTACACCTTC. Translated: CASSPDPGGASGGYTF.

The CDR3 here is CASSSSGQEGNTIYF. CDR3 DNA sequence: TGTGCCAGCAGTTCCTCGGGACAGGAGGGAAACACCATATATTTT. This sequence joins TRBV6-5 and TRBJ1-3; TRBD1 matches 8 bases. V lost 4 bases to trimming and J lost 4 bases; unmatched junction nucleotides: 6. This CDR3 spans 15 amino acids. The germline gives CDR1 MNHEY, CDR2 SVGAGI.

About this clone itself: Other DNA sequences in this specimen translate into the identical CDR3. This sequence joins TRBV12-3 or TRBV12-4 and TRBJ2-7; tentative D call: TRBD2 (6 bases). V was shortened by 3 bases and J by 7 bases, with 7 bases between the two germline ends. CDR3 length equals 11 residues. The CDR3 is CASSFRGEQYF. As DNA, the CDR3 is TGTGCCAGCAGTTTTCGGGGGGAGCAGTACTTC.

CDR3 sequence: CSVEGLAGVGNEQFF. The CDR3 DNA sequence: TGCAGCGTTGAAGGGCTAGCGGGAGTGGGCAATGAGCAGTTCTTC. The rearrangement joins TRBV29-1 to TRBJ2-1; 10 bases line up with TRBD2. This CDR3 is built from 15 residues. Germline V gene lookup returns CDR1 SQVTM and CDR2 ANQGSEA. Trimming at V came to 1 base and at J to 6 bases, leaving 6 bases not matched to a gene.

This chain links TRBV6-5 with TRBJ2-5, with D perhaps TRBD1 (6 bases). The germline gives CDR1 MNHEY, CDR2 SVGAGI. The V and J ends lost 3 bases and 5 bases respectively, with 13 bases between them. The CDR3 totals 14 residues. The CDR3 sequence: CASSYRQGRETQYF. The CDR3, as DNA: TGTGCCAGCAGTTATAGGCAGGGGCGGGAGACCCAGTACTTC.

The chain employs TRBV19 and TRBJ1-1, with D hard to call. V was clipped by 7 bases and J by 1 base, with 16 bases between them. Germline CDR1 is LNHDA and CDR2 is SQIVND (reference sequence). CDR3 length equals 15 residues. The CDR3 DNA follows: TGTGCCAGTATTTTCTTCCGGGGTGAGAACACTGAAGCTTTCTTT. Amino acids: CASIFFRGENTEAFF.

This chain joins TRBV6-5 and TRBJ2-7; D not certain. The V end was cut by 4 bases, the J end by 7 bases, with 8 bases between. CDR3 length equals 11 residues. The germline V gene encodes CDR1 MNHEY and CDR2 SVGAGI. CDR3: CASSSGREQYF. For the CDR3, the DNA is TGTGCCAGCAGTTCGGGTCGGGAGCAGTACTTC.

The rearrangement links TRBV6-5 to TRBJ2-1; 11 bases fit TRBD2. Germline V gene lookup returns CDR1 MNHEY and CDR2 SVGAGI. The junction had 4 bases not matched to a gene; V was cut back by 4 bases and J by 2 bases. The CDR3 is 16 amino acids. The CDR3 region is CASSSRLAGPYNEQFF. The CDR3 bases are TGTGCCAGCAGTTCGAGACTAGCGGGACCCTACAATGAGCAGTTCTTC.

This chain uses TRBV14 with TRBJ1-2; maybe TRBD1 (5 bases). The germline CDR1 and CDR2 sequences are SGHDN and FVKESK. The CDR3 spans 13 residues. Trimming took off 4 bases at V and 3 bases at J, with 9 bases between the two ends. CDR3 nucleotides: TGTGCCAGCAGCCTCAGGGATTACTATGGCTACACCTTC. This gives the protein CASSLRDYYGYTF.

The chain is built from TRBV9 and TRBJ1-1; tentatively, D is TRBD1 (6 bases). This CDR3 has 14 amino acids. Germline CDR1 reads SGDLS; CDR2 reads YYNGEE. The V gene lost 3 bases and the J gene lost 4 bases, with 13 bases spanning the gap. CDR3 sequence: CASSAGHTGTEAFF. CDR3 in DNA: TGTGCCAGCAGCGCGGGACACACGGGCACTGAAGCTTTCTTT.

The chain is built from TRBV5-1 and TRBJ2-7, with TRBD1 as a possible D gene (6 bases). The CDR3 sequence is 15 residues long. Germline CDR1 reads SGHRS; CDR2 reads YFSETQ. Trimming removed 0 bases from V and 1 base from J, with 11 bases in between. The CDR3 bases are TGCGCCAGCAGCTTGGACGTGACAGGTTCCTACGAGCAGTACTTC. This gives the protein CASSLDVTGSYEQYF.

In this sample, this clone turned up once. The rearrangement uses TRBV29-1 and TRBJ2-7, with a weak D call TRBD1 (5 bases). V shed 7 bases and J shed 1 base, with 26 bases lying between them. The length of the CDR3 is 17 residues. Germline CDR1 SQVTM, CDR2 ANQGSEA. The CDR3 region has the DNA TGCAGCGGCGAAGAGATCCACGAGCCAAGGGGTTCCTACGAGCAGTACTTC. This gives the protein CSGEEIHEPRGSYEQYF.

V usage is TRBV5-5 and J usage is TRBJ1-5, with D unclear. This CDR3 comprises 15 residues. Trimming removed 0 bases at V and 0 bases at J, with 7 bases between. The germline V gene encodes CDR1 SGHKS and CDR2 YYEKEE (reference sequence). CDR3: CASSLDGNSNQPQHF. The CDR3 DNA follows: TGTGCCAGCAGCTTGGACGGGAATAGCAATCAGCCCCAGCATTTT.

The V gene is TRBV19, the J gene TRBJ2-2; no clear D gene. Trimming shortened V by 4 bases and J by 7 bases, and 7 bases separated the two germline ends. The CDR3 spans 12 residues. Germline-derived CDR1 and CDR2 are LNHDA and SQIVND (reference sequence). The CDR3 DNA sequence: TGTGCCAGTAGTACCCTAGGCGGGGAGCTGTTTTTT. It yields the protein CASSTLGGELFF.

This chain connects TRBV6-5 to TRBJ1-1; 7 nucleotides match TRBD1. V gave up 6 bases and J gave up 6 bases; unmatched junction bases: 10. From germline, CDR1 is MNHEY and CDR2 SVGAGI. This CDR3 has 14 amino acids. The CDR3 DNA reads TGTGCCAGCAGGAAAACAGGGGTGGGCGCTGAAGCTTTCTTT. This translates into CASRKTGVGAEAFF.

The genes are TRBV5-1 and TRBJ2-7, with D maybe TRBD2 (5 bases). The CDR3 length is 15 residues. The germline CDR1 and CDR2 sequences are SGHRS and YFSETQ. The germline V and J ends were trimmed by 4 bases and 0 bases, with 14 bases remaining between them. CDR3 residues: CASSEGGATSYEQYV. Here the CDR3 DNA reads TGCGCCAGCAGCGAGGGTGGCGCTACCTCCTACGAGCAGTACGTC.

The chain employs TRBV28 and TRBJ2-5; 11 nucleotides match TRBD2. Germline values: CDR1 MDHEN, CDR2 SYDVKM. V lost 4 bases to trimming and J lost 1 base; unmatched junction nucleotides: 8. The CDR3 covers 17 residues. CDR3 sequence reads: CASSYFGLAGVQETQYF. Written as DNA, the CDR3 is TGTGCCAGCAGTTATTTCGGACTAGCGGGCGTCCAAGAGACCCAGTACTTC. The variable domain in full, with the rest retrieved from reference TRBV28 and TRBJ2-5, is DVKVTQSSRYLVKRTGEKVFLECVQDMDHENMFWYRQDPGLGLRLIYFSYDVKMKEKGDIPEGYSVSREKKERFSLILESASTNQTSMYLCASSYFGLAGVQETQYFGPGTRLLVL.